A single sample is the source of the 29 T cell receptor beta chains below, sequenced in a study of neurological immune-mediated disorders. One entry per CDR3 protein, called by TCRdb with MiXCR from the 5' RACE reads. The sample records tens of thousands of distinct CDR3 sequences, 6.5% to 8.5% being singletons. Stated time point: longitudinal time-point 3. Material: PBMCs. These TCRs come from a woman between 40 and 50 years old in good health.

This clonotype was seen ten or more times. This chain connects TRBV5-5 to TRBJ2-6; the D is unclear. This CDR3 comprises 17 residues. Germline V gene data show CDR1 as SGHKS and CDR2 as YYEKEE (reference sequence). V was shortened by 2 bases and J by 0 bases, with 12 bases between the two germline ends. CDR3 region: CASSLTVTASGANVLTF. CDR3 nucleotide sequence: TGTGCCAGCAGCTTAACCGTTACAGCCTCTGGGGCCAACGTCCTGACTTTC.

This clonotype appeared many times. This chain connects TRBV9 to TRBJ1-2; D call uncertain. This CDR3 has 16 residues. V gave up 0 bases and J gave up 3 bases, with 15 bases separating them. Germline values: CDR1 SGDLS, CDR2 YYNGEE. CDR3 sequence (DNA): TGTGCCAGCAGCGTAGGGGTACGGGGTCGTGACTATGGCTACACCTTC. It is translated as CASSVGVRGRDYGYTF.

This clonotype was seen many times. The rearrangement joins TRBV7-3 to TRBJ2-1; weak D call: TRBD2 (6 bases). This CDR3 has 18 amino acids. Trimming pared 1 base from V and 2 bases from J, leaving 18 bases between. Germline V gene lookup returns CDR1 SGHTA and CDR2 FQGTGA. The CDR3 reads CASSLNVAVIGAYNEQFF. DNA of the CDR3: TGTGCCAGCAGCTTAAATGTAGCGGTCATTGGGGCCTACAATGAGCAGTTCTTC.

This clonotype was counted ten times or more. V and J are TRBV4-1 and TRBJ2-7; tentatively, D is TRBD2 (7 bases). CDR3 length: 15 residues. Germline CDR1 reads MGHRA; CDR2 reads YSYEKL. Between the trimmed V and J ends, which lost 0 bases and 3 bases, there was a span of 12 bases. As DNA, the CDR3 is TGCGCCAGCAGCCAAGAAAGGCGGGGGCTCTACGAGCAGTACTTC. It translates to CASSQERRGLYEQYF.

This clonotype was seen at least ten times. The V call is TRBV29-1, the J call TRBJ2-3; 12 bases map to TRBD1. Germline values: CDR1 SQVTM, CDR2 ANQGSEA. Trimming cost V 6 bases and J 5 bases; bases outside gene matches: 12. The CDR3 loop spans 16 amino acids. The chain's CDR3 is CSVPRWDRGLGDTQYF. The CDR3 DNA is TGCAGCGTGCCGAGGTGGGACAGGGGGCTAGGAGATACGCAGTATTTT.

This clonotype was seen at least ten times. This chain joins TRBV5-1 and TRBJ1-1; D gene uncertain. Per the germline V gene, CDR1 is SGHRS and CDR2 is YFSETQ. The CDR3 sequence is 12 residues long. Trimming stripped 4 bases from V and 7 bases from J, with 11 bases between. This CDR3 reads CASSVPGIEAFF. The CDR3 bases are TGCGCCAGCAGCGTACCGGGAATTGAAGCTTTCTTT.

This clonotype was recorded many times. Here the CDR3 reads CASIPSTLRTGELFF. The CDR3 bases are TGTGCCAGCATCCCTTCCACGCTGCGGACCGGGGAGCTGTTTTTT. The chain is built from TRBV6-2 or TRBV6-3 and TRBJ2-2; D is undetermined. The CDR3 is 15 amino acids. Germline CDR1 MNHEY, CDR2 SVGEGT. V was shortened by 7 bases and J by 5 bases, with 17 bases between the two germline ends.

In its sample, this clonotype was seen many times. This chain's CDR3 is CASSLTVYNEQFF. As DNA, the CDR3 is TGTGCCAGCAGCTTGACAGTTTACAATGAGCAGTTCTTC. This chain joins TRBV7-3 and TRBJ2-1, with D possibly being TRBD1 (5 bases). In germline, CDR1 is SGHTA, CDR2 FQGTGA. Trimming took off 3 bases at V and 4 bases at J, with 7 bases between the two ends. This CDR3 contains 13 residues. Complete variable domain (other parts from reference TRBV7-3 and TRBJ2-1): GAGVSQTPSNKVTEKGKYVELRCDPISGHTALYWYRQSLGQGPEFLIYFQGTGAADDSGLPNDRFFAVRPEGSVSTLKIQRTERGDSAVYLCASSLTVYNEQFFGPGTRLTVL.

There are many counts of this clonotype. The CDR3 region has the DNA TGTGCCAGCAGCTTTTTCAGGGGGATGTACACTGAAGCTTTCTTT. Protein: CASSFFRGMYTEAFF. The rearrangement joins TRBV5-5 to TRBJ1-1; 7 bases line up with TRBD1. Germline V gene lookup returns CDR1 SGHKS and CDR2 YYEKEE (reference sequence). The CDR3 length is 15 residues. J gave up 3 bases and V 2 bases, and 7 bases lay outside the gene matches.

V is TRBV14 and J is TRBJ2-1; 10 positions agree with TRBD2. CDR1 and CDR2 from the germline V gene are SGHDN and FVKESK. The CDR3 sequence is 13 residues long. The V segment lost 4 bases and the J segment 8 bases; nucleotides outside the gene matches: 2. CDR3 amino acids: CASSPAGGDEQFF. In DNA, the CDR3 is TGTGCCAGCAGCCCAGCGGGAGGGGATGAGCAGTTCTTC.

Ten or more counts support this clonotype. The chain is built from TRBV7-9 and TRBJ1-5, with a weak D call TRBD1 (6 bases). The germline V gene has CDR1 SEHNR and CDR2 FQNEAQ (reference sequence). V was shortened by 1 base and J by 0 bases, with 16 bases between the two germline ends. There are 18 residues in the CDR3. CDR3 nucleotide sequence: TGTGCCAGCAGCTTAGTACGGGGGACATCGGATAGCAATCAGCCCCAGCATTTT. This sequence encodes CASSLVRGTSDSNQPQHF.

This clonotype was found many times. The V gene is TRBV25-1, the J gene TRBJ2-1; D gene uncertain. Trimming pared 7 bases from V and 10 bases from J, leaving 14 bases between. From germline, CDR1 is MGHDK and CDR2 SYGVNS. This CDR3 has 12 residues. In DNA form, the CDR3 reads TGTGCCAGCATTAACCAAGCCCGCGAGCAGTTCTTC. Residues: CASINQAREQFF.

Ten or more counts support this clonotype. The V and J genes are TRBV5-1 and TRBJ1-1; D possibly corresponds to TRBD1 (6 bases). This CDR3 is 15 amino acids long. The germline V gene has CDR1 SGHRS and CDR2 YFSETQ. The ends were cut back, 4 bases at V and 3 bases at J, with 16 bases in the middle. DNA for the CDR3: TGCGCCAGCAGCCTCGTTGGGGGGGCGTACACTGAAGCTTTCTTT. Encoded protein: CASSLVGGAYTEAFF.

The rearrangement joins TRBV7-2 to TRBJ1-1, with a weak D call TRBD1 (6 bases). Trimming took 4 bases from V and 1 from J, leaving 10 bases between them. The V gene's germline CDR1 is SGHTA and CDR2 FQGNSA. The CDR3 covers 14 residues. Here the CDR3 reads CASSSTTGNTEAFF. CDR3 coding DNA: TGTGCCAGCAGCTCTACGACAGGGAACACTGAAGCTTTCTTT.

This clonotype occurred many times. CDR3 coding DNA: TGTGCCAGCAGTTACTCGGGACTACTGCCTCACCAGCCCCAGCATTTT. Protein sequence: CASSYSGLLPHQPQHF. This chain connects TRBV6-2 or TRBV6-3 to TRBJ1-5; weak D call: TRBD1 (5 bases). The germline V and J ends were trimmed by 0 bases and 7 bases, with 16 bases remaining between them. This CDR3 contains 16 residues. The germline V gene has CDR1 MNHEY and CDR2 SVGEGT.

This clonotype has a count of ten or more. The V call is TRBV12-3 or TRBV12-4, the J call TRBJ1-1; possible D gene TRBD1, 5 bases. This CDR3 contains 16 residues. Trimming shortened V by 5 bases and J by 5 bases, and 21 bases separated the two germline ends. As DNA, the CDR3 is TGTGCCAGCAGTCCGACATTAGGGACTCCAAGGACTGAAGCTTTCTTT. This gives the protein CASSPTLGTPRTEAFF.

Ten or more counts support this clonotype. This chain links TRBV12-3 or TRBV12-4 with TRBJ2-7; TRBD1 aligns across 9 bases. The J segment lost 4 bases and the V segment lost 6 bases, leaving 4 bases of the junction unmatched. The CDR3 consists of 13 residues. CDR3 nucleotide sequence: TGTGCCAGCAGCCGACAGGGGGTGTACGAGCAGTACTTC. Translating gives CASSRQGVYEQYF.

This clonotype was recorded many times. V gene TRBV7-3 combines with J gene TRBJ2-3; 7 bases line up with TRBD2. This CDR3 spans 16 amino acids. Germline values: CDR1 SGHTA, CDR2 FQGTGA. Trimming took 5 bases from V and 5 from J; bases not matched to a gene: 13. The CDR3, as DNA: TGTGCCAGCAGCCTAGCCCATGGGGGGGGTGGAGATACGCAGTATTTT. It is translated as CASSLAHGGGGDTQYF.

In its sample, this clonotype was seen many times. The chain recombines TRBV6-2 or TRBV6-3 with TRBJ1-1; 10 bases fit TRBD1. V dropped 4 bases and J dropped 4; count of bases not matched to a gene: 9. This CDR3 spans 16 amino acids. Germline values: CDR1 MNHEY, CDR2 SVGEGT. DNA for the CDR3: TGTGCCAGCAGTTGGGACAGGGGCTGGTACGGCACTGAAGCTTTCTTT. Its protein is CASSWDRGWYGTEAFF.

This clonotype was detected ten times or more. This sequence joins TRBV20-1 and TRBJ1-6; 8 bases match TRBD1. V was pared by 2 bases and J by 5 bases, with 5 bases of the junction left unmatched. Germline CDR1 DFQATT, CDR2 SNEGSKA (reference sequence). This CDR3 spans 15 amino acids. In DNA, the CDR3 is TGCAGTGCTAGACGCGACAGGGGCGATAATTCACCCCTCCACTTT. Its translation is CSARRDRGDNSPLHF.

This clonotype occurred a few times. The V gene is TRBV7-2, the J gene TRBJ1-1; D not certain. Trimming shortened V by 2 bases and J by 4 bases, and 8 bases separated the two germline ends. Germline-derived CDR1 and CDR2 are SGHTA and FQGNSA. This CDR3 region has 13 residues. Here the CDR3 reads CASSLMWGTEAFF. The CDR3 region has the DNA TGTGCCAGCAGCTTAATGTGGGGCACTGAAGCTTTCTTT.

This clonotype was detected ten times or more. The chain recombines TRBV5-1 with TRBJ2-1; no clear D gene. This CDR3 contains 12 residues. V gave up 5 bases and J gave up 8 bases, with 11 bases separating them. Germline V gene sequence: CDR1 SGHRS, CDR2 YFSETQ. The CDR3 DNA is TGCGCCAGCAGATATGGAGAGCATGAGCAGTTCTTC. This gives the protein CASRYGEHEQFF.

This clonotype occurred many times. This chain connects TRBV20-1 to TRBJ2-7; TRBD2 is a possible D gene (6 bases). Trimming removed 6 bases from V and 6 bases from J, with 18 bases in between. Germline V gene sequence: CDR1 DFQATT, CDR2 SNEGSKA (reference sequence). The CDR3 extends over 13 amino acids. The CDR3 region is CSARTGSSREQYF. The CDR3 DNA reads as TGCAGTGCGCGAACCGGGAGCTCGCGCGAGCAGTACTTC.

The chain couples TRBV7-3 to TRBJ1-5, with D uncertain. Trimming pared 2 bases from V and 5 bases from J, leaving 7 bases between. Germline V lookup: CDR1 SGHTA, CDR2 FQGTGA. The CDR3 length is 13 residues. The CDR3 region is CASSLAHDQPQHF. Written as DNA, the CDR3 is TGTGCCAGCAGCTTAGCCCATGATCAGCCCCAGCATTTT.

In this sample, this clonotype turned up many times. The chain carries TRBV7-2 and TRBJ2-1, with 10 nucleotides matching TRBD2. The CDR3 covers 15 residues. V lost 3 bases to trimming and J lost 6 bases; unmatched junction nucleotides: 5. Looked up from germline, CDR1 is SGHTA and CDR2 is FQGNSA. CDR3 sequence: CASSLGTSEFNEQFF. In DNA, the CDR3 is TGTGCCAGCAGCTTGGGGACTAGCGAATTCAATGAGCAGTTCTTC.

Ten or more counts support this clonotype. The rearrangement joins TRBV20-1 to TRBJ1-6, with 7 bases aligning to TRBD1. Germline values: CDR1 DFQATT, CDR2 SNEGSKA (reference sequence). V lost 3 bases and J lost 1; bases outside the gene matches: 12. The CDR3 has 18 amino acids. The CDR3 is CSASNADGQVSYNSPLHF. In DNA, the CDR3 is TGCAGTGCTAGTAATGCTGACGGACAGGTTTCCTATAATTCACCCCTCCACTTT.

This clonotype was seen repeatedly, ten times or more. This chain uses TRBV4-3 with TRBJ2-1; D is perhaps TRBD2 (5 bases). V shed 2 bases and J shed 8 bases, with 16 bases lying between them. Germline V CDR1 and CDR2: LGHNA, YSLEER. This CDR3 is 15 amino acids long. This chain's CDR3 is CASSQTEEVGYEQFF. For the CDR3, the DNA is TGCGCCAGCAGCCAAACTGAGGAGGTCGGGTATGAGCAGTTCTTC.

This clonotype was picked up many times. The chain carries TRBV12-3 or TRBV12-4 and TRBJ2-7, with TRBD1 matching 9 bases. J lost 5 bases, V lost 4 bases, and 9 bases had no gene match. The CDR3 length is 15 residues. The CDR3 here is CASSSPGQGLNEQYF. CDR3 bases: TGTGCCAGCAGTTCCCCGGGACAGGGCCTCAACGAGCAGTACTTC.

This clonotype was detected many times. The CDR3 DNA sequence: TGTGCCAGCAGCCGAACCGGGAGAAACACCGGGGAGCTGTTTTTT. Translating gives CASSRTGRNTGELFF. The V call is TRBV7-2, the J call TRBJ2-2, with TRBD2 as a possible D gene (6 bases). The CDR3 is 15 amino acids. Germline values: CDR1 SGHTA, CDR2 FQGNSA. Trimming stripped 5 bases from V and 2 bases from J, with 12 bases between.